This TCR beta chain was retrieved from a study of blood T cell repertoires in COVID-19. The germline gives CDR1 MDHEN, CDR2 SYDVKM. Losses at the gene ends were 6 bases for V and 0 bases for J; bases not matched to a gene: 7. This CDR3 has 15 amino acids. Authors' analysis steps: Reference gene primers were amplified, and this amplification served to estimate nucleated cell counts. Sequencing was performed with immunoSEQ multiplex PCR; in TCRdb, only in-frame clones are kept and a portion is missing. That table is the source of V, J and clone size, and D and trimming were worked out from the DNA. This table has roughly 270,000 clones, around 85% appearing once.

The V and J genes are TRBV28 and TRBJ1-2; 7 bases match TRBD1. This TCR came from a woman aged 45 to 65 who had recovered from COVID-19. Sequenced input: PBMCs or T cells enriched from blood (not recorded which). The CDR3 sequence: CASRLTGTANYGYTF. CDR3 coding DNA: TGTGCCAGCAGGCTCACAGGGACAGCTAACTATGGCTACACCTTC.